The 27 T cell receptor beta chains below were found in one sample sequenced in a study of T cell responses to AZD1222 COVID-19 vaccine. TCRdb keeps only in-frame clones here, not all; method: immunoSEQ multiplex PCR. The data show 45,000 to 70,000 clones, more than 75% seen once. The input for sequencing was peripheral blood, taken on day 0 of AZD1222 vaccination. All receptors come from an adult in good health.

This chain joins TRBV19 and TRBJ1-2; 8 positions match TRBD1. This CDR3 region has 12 residues. CDR1 LNHDA and CDR2 SQIVND come from the germline V gene (reference sequence). V dropped 8 bases and J dropped 2; count of bases not matched to a gene: 1. As DNA, the CDR3 is TGTGCCAGTGGGGACAGGAACTATGGCTACACCTTC. Its protein is CASGDRNYGYTF.

CDR3 DNA: TGTGCCAGCACTCTGACTACAAGCTCCTACAATGAGCAGTTCTTC. Its translation: CASTLTTSSYNEQFF. V and J are TRBV6-5 and TRBJ2-1; possibly TRBD2 for D (5 bases). Trimming cost V 7 bases and J 0 bases, with 13 bases left between them. Germline loops: CDR1 MNHEY, CDR2 SVGAGI. This CDR3 is 15 amino acids long.

This clone was counted only a few times. The chain recombines TRBV15 with TRBJ1-6; D possibly corresponds to TRBD1 (5 bases). The CDR3 spans 15 residues. Trimming left V 3 bases short and J 5 bases short, with 11 bases between. Germline V gives CDR1 LNHNV, CDR2 YYDKDF (reference sequence). CDR3 protein: CATSRGQGDNSPLHF. CDR3 in DNA: TGTGCCACCAGCAGGGGTCAGGGAGATAATTCACCCCTCCACTTT.

The chain's CDR3 is CASSPPHPTTNEKLFF. The DNA for the CDR3 is TGTGCCAGCAGCCCCCCCCACCCGACAACTAATGAAAAACTGTTTTTT. The chain uses TRBV28 and TRBJ1-4; D gene uncertain. V gave up 6 bases and J gave up 0 bases, with 14 bases separating them. The CDR3 length is 16 residues. Looked up from germline, CDR1 is MDHEN and CDR2 is SYDVKM.

The V gene is TRBV27, the J gene TRBJ2-1; TRBD1 is a possible D gene (6 bases). This CDR3 region has 14 residues. V gave up 6 bases and J gave up 7 bases, with 16 bases separating them. Looked up from germline, CDR1 is MNHEY and CDR2 is SMNVEV (reference sequence). The CDR3 DNA sequence: TGTGCCAGCAGAGGGGACACCACGGGTAATGAGCAGTTCTTC. It encodes CASRGDTTGNEQFF.

The chain joins TRBV7-2 to TRBJ1-2; D is undetermined. Germline values: CDR1 SGHTA, CDR2 FQGNSA. This CDR3 has 13 residues. Between the trimmed V and J ends, which lost 3 bases and 6 bases, there was a span of 11 bases. Written as DNA, the CDR3 is TGTGCCAGCAGCTTTGGTCCAGGCGATGGCTACACCTTC. This encodes CASSFGPGDGYTF.

The sample holds a few counts of this clone. CDR3 coding DNA: TGTGCCAGCAGTGAAGGGACCGGTCCCTACGAGCAGTACTTC. Amino acids: CASSEGTGPYEQYF. This rearrangement joins TRBV2 to TRBJ2-7; no reliable D call. V was shortened by 1 base and J by 2 bases, with 9 bases between the two germline ends. The germline V gene has CDR1 SNHLY and CDR2 FYNNEI. The CDR3 runs to 14 residues.

The chain combines TRBV19 with TRBJ1-5; 7 nucleotides align to TRBD1. The CDR3 has 17 residues. V lost 4 bases and J lost 4; bases outside the gene matches: 13. Germline V gene sequence: CDR1 LNHDA, CDR2 SQIVND (reference sequence). The CDR3 reads CASSTTGAATGNQPQHF. The DNA for the CDR3 is TGTGCCAGTAGTACAACAGGGGCCGCGACCGGAAATCAGCCCCAGCATTTT.

J is TRBJ2-7 and V is TRBV29-1; a possible D gene is TRBD1 (5 bases). Deletions cut 6 bases from V and 2 bases from J, with 14 bases between. The germline V gene has CDR1 SQVTM and CDR2 ANQGSEA. The CDR3 extends over 13 amino acids. The CDR3 DNA is TGCAGCGTGAAGACAGACTCTACCTACGAGCAGTACTTC. It codes for CSVKTDSTYEQYF.

This sequence joins TRBV27 and TRBJ2-3, with TRBD1 as a possible D gene (6 bases). Germline V gene data show CDR1 as MNHEY and CDR2 as SMNVEV (reference sequence). V lost 5 bases and J 2 bases, leaving 14 bases between the germline ends. The CDR3 loop spans 15 amino acids. Here the CDR3 reads CASSKTGIYTDTQYF. The DNA for the CDR3 is TGTGCCAGCAGTAAAACAGGGATTTACACAGATACGCAGTATTTT.

The table lists this clone with a few counts. This chain uses TRBV27 with TRBJ1-2; no definite D call. V dropped 5 bases and J dropped 6 bases, with 13 bases sitting between them. Germline lookup yields CDR1 MNHEY and CDR2 SMNVEV (reference sequence). The CDR3 sequence is 13 residues long. DNA of the CDR3: TGTGCCAGCAGTCCGTATACAGCGGATGGCTACACCTTC. Residues: CASSPYTADGYTF.

This chain uses TRBV18 with TRBJ2-3; a weak D match, TRBD1 (6 bases). The ends were cut back, 2 bases at V and 1 base at J, with 10 bases in the middle. Looked up from germline, CDR1 is KGHSH and CDR2 is LQKENI. The CDR3 contains 15 residues. The CDR3 DNA sequence: TGTGCCAGCTCACCAACAGGGACCGGCACAGATACGCAGTATTTT. It specifies CASSPTGTGTDTQYF. Based on the CDR3 plus reference TRBV18 and TRBJ2-3, the full variable domain is NAGVMQNPRHLVRRRGQEARLRCSPMKGHSHVYWYRQLPEEGLKFMVYLQKENIIDESGMPKERFSAEFPKEGPSILRIQQVVRGDSAAYFCASSPTGTGTDTQYFGPGTRLTVL.

The chain has TRBV2 and TRBJ1-1; no definite D call. Per the germline V gene, CDR1 is SNHLY and CDR2 is FYNNEI. The CDR3 totals 13 residues. Between the trimmed V and J ends, which lost 4 bases and 3 bases, there was a span of 9 bases. CDR3 coding DNA: TGTGCCAGCAGTGCGAGAAGGGACACTGAAGCTTTCTTT. Protein: CASSARRDTEAFF.

The table lists this clone with a few counts. The chain carries TRBV6-5 and TRBJ1-1; TRBD1 agrees at 8 bases. V dropped 6 bases and J dropped 4; count of bases not matched to a gene: 7. This CDR3 region has 14 residues. The V gene's germline CDR1 is MNHEY and CDR2 SVGAGI. The CDR3 DNA sequence: TGTGCCAGCAGACCCGGGACAGGCGGCACTGAAGCTTTCTTT. The encoded protein is CASRPGTGGTEAFF.

The rearrangement joins TRBV2 to TRBJ1-4, with TRBD1 matching over 7 bases. CDR1 and CDR2 from the germline V gene are SNHLY and FYNNEI. Germline trimming cut 3 bases from V and 13 bases from J; bases unmatched to any gene: 17. The CDR3 consists of 16 residues. CDR3 sequence reads: CASSDAPGQTRGGLFF. The CDR3 region has the DNA TGTGCCAGCAGTGACGCCCCGGGACAGACGAGGGGGGGACTGTTTTTT.

The chain uses TRBV28 and TRBJ1-2; no reliable D call. The V gene's germline CDR1 is MDHEN and CDR2 SYDVKM. V shed 5 bases and J shed 0 bases, with 10 bases lying between them. The CDR3 sequence is 14 residues long. For the CDR3, the DNA is TGTGCCAGCAGTGCCAATGAAGCTAACTATGGCTACACCTTC. It yields the protein CASSANEANYGYTF.

This clone has only one observation. The chain is built from TRBV19 and TRBJ2-1; 9 nucleotides align to TRBD2. CDR3 length: 18 amino acids. Germline loops: CDR1 LNHDA, CDR2 SQIVND (reference sequence). Germline trimming cut 5 bases from V and 5 bases from J; bases unmatched to any gene: 16. The CDR3 sequence: CASSLYSGRLSSNNEQFF. In nucleotides, the CDR3 is TGTGCCAGTAGTTTATATAGCGGGAGACTTTCAAGCAACAATGAGCAGTTCTTC.

V usage is TRBV6-2 or TRBV6-3 and J usage is TRBJ2-7; D perhaps matches TRBD2 (5 bases). The CDR3 runs 12 residues. Germline-derived CDR1 and CDR2 are MNHEY and SVGEGT. Between the trimmed V and J ends, which lost 7 bases and 6 bases, there was a span of 13 bases. DNA for the CDR3: TGTGCCAGCAACCCCTCAGGAGGCGAGCAGTACTTC. It encodes CASNPSGGEQYF.

V usage is TRBV7-3 and J usage is TRBJ2-3; D is unclear. Trimming cost V 3 bases and J 0 bases, with 10 bases left between them. Germline loops: CDR1 SGHTA, CDR2 FQGTGA. CDR3 size: 15 residues. The CDR3 here is CASSLNSPSTDTQYF. The CDR3 nucleotides read TGTGCCAGCAGCTTGAATTCCCCTAGCACAGATACGCAGTATTTT.

The chain uses TRBV6-4 and TRBJ2-1; D is perhaps TRBD1 or TRBD2 (5 bases each). The CDR3 contains 12 residues. CDR1 and CDR2 from the germline V gene are MRHNA and SNTAGT. The germline V and J ends were trimmed by 0 bases and 15 bases, with 12 bases remaining between them. As DNA, the CDR3 is TGTGCCAGCAGTGACTCGGGGACCGGTTGGTTCTTC. Its protein is CASSDSGTGWFF.

V usage is TRBV7-8 and J usage is TRBJ1-4, with 7 bases matching TRBD1. The CDR3 length is 16 residues. Losses at the gene ends were 5 bases for V and 7 bases for J; bases not matched to a gene: 13. Looked up from germline, CDR1 is SGHVS and CDR2 is FQNEAQ. As DNA, the CDR3 is TGTGCCAGCAGCGTATCTACAGGGGAGGGAGGTGAAAAACTGTTTTTT. This codes for CASSVSTGEGGEKLFF.

V usage is TRBV9 and J usage is TRBJ2-1, with D possibly being TRBD2 (5 bases). This CDR3 region has 15 residues. From germline, CDR1 is SGDLS and CDR2 YYNGEE. Trimming left V 0 bases short and J 0 bases short, with 7 bases between. CDR3 nucleotides: TGTGCCAGCAGCGTAGGGACTGGCTCCTACAATGAGCAGTTCTTC. It is translated as CASSVGTGSYNEQFF.

The rearrangement joins TRBV5-1 to TRBJ1-1; perhaps TRBD1 as D (6 bases). Germline CDR1 is SGHRS and CDR2 is YFSETQ. The germline V and J ends were trimmed by 5 bases and 5 bases, with 13 bases remaining between them. CDR3 size: 13 residues. CDR3 DNA sequence: TGCGCCAGCAGATCCGGGGGGGCAACTGAAGCTTTCTTT. It specifies CASRSGGATEAFF.

The chain couples TRBV9 to TRBJ2-2; D unclear. Trimming took 4 bases from V and 3 from J, leaving 13 bases between them. Per germline, CDR1 SGDLS and CDR2 YYNGEE. CDR3 size: 15 residues. The CDR3 protein is CASSPFPDYTGELFF. The CDR3 coding sequence is TGTGCCAGCAGCCCCTTCCCTGACTACACCGGGGAGCTGTTTTTT.

The chain carries TRBV4-3 and TRBJ1-2; the D is unclear. CDR1 LGHNA and CDR2 YSLEER come from the germline V gene. V lost 0 bases and J 4 bases, leaving 9 bases between the germline ends. This CDR3 is built from 14 residues. The DNA for the CDR3 is TGCGCCAGCAGCCAAGATCTCAACATCTATGGCTACACCTTC. It translates to CASSQDLNIYGYTF.

The V gene is TRBV4-2, the J gene TRBJ1-1; D possibly corresponds to TRBD1 (5 bases). Germline V gene lookup returns CDR1 LGHNA and CDR2 YNFKEQ. The CDR3 contains 15 residues. The germline V and J ends were trimmed by 4 bases and 1 base, with 13 bases remaining between them. CDR3 coding DNA: TGTGCCAGCAGCCTAGGCGGCAGGGCGAACACTGAAGCTTTCTTT. This codes for CASSLGGRANTEAFF.

This chain joins TRBV7-3 and TRBJ2-1; 12 bases match TRBD2. Germline assignment: CDR1 SGHTA and CDR2 FQGTGA. J lost 5 bases, V lost 5 bases, and 10 bases had no gene match. CDR3 length equals 17 residues. This chain's CDR3 is CASSLGLAGTTNNEQFF. The CDR3 DNA reads TGTGCCAGCAGCCTCGGACTAGCGGGAACAACTAACAATGAGCAGTTCTTC.